The TCR beta chain described here comes from a study of control samples from healthy donors and cancer patients (dated by TCRdb to 2020 to 2021). CDR1 and CDR2, looked up from the germline V gene, are MNHNS and SASEGT. Its CDR3 holds 14 amino acids, cysteine through phenylalanine. The DNA shown is the 42-base CDR3, in frame from base 1. The trim is 0 bases for V and 0 bases for J, with a gap of 3 bases between the germline ends. As concerns this clone: The specificity of this receptor is unknown. It has no much larger one-base neighbor in the sample; base qualities were not kept.

The method behind the library was the immunoSEQ multiplex PCR assay. Drawn from immuneACCESS, this table holds only the in-frame rearrangements with V and J called that TCRdb kept. Clones are partly lost; checked studies trace under half to an unresolved V gene and leave the rest unexplained. This sample lists about 120,000 clones; 75% to 90% were detected once. The ten largest account for about 1.1% of the sample. The sequence was collected from a woman in her forties or fifties with colorectal cancer. The sample taken for sequencing was PBMCs. The chain uses TRBV6-1 and TRBJ1-3, with the D gene call left open. The nucleotide sequence reads as follows: TGTGCCAGCAGTGAAGCGTACTCTGGAAACACCATATATTTT. It translates to CASSEAYSGNTIYF.